The clone carrying this T cell receptor (beta chain) was found many times. A junction end diverges from the germline sequence, so it may reflect a read error. This sample is part of a study of blood T cells in healthy people across ages. The authors ran a second PCR of 7 to 11 cycles using a sample-barcoded 5' primer and a J-beta primer mix. TCRdb fed the 5' RACE reads into MiXCR, producing one record per CDR3 protein. The table has approximately 780,000 distinct CDR3 sequences, about a quarter seen once. This sample was shared with a second study, whose subject was T cells of mothers and their children. That work adds: Slightly higher, non-significant overlap characterized related mother-child pairs relative to unrelated pairs.

Sequencing was carried out using blood. This TCR was recovered from a boy between 5 and 17 years old in good health.

This CDR3 reads CASSLPGRETQYF. The CDR3 nucleotides read TGTGCCAGCAGCTTGCCCGGGCGGGAGACCCAGTACTTC. The chain uses TRBV5-1 and TRBJ2-5; D not certain. CDR1 SGHRS and CDR2 YFSETQ come from the germline V gene. The CDR3 consists of 13 residues.